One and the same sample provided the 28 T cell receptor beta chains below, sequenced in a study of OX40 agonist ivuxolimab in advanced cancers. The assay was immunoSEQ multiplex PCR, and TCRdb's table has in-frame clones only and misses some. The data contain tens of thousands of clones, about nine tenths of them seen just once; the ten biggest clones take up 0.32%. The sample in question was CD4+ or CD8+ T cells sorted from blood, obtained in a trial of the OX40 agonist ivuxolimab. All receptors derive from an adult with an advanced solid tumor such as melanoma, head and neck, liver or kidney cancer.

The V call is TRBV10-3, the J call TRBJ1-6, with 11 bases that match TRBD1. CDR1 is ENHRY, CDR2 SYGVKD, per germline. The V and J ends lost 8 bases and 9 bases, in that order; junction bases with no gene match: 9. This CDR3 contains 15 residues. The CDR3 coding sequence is TGTGCCATCGCCCAGGGACAGGGGGAGGGTTCACCCCTCCACTTT. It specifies CAIAQGQGEGSPLHF.

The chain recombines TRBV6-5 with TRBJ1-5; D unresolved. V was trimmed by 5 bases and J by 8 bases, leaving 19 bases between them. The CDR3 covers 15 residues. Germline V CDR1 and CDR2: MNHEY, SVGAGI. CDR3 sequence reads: CASSPLGNGEKPQHF. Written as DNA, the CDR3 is TGTGCCAGCAGTCCCCTTGGAAATGGGGAAAAGCCCCAGCATTTT.

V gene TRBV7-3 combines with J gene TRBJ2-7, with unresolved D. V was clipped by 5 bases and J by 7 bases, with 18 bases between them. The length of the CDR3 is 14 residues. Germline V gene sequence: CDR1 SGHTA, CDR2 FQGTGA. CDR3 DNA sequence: TGTGCCAGCAGCCCAAGTAGTTCCCACCGGGAGCAGTACTTC. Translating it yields CASSPSSSHREQYF. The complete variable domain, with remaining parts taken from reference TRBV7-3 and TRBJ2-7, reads GAGVSQTPSNKVTEKGKYVELRCDPISGHTALYWYRQSLGQGPEFLIYFQGTGAADDSGLPNDRFFAVRPEGSVSTLKIQRTERGDSAVYLCASSPSSSHREQYFGPGTRLTVT.

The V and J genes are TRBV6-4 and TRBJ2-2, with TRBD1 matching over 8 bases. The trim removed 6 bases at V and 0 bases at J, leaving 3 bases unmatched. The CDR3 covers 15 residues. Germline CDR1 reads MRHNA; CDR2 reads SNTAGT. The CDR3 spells CASRGGQANTGELFF. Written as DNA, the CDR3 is TGTGCCAGCAGAGGGGGACAGGCGAACACCGGGGAGCTGTTTTTT.

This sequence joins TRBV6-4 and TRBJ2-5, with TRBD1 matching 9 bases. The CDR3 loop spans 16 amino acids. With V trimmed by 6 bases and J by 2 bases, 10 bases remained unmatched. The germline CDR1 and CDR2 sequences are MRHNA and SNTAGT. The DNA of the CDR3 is TGTGCCAGCAGGCGTCATGGGGACAGGGAGCAAGAGACCCAGTACTTC. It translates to CASRRHGDREQETQYF.

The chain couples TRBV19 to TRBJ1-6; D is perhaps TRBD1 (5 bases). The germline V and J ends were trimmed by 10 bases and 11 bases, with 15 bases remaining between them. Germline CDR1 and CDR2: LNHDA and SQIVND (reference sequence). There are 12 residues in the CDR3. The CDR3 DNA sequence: TGTGCCACAGGGCCCGGGGGGACACCCCTCCACTTT. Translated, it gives CATGPGGTPLHF.

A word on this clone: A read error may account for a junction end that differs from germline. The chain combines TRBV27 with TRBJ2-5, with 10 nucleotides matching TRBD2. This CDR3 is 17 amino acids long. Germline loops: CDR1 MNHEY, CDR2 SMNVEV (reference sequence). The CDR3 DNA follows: TGTGCCAGCAGTCCCCCCCTCAGCGGGGGGGGACAAGGGACCCAGTACTTC. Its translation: CASSPPLSGGGQGTQYF.

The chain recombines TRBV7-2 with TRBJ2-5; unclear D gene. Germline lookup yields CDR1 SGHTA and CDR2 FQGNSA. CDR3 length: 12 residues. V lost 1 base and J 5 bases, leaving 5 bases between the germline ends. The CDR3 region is CASSLVRETQYF. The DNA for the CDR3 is TGTGCCAGCAGCTTAGTGAGGGAGACCCAGTACTTC.

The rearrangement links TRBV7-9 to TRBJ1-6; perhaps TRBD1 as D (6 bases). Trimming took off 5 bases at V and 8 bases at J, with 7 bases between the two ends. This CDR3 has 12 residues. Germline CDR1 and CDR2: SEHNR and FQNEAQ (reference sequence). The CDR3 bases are TGTGCCAGCAGCCCAGGGGATTCACCCCTCCACTTT. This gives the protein CASSPGDSPLHF.

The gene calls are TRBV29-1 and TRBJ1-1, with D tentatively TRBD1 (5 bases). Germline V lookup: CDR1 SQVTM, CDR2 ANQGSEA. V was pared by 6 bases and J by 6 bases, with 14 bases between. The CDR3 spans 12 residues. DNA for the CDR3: TGCAGCGTGGGGCAGGGTTTTGCTGAAGCTTTCTTT. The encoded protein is CSVGQGFAEAFF. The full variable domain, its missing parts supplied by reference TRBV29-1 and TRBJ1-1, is SAVISQKPSRDICQRGTSLTIQCQVDSQVTMMFWYRQQPGQSLTLIATANQGSEATYESGFVIDKFPISRPNLTFSTLTVSNMSPEDSSIYLCSVGQGFAEAFFGQGTRLTVV.

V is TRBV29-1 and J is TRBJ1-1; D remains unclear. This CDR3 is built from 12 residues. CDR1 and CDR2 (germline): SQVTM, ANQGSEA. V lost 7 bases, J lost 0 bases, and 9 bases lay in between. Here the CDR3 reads CSATLLNTEAFF. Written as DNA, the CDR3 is TGCAGCGCCACACTTCTGAACACTGAAGCTTTCTTT.

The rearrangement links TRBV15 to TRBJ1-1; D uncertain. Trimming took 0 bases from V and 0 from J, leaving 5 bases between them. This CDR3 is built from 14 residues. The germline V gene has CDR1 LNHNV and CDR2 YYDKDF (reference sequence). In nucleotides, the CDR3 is TGTGCCACCAGCAGAGATCTAATGAACACTGAAGCTTTCTTT. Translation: CATSRDLMNTEAFF.

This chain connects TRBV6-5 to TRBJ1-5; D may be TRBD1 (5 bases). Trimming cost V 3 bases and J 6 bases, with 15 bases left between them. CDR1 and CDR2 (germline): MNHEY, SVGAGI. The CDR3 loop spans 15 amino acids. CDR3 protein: CASSYGQGSGQPQHF. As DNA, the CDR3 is TGTGCCAGCAGTTATGGTCAGGGTAGTGGTCAGCCCCAGCATTTT.

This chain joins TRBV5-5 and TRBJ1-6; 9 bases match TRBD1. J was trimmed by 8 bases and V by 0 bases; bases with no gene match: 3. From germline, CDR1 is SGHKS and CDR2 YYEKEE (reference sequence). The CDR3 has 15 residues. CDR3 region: CASSLGGQGDSPLHF. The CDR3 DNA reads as TGTGCCAGCAGCTTGGGGGGACAGGGCGATTCACCCCTCCACTTT.

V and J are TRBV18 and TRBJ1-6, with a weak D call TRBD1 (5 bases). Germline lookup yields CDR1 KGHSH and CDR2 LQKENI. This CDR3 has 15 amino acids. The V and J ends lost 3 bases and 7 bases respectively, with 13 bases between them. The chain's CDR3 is CASSPRDGGNSPLHF. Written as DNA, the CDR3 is TGTGCCAGCTCACCCCGGGACGGAGGGAATTCACCCCTCCACTTT.

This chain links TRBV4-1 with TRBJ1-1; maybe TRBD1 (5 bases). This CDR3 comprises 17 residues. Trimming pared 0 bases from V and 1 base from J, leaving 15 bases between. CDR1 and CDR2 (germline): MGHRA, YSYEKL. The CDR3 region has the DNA TGCGCCAGCAGCCAAGAGGGGGGGTTTGCGCGGAACACTGAAGCTTTCTTT. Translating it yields CASSQEGGFARNTEAFF.

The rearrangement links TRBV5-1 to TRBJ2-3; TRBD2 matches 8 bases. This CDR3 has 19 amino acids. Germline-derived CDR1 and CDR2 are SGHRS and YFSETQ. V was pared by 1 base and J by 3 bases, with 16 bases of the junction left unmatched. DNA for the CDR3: TGCGCCAGCAGCTTGAGCGTATCCCCCGGTAGCGGGATGACAGATACGCAGTATTTT. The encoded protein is CASSLSVSPGSGMTDTQYF.

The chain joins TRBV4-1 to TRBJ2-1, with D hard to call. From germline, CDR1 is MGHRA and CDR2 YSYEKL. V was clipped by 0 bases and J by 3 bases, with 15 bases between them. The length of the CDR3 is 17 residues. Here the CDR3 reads CASSQEPGIAHYNEQFF. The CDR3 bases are TGCGCCAGCAGCCAAGAGCCGGGTATCGCCCACTACAATGAGCAGTTCTTC.

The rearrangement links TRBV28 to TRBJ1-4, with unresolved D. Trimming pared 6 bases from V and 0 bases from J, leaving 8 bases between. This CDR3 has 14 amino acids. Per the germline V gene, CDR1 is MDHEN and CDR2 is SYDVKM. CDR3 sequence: CASSPAPTNEKLFF. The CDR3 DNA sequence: TGTGCCAGCAGCCCGGCTCCAACTAATGAAAAACTGTTTTTT.

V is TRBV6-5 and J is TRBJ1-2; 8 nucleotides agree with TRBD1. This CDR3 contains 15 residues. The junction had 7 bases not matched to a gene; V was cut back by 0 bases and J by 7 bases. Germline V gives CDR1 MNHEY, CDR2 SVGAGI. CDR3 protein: CASSYSNRGSIGYTF. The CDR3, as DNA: TGTGCCAGCAGTTACTCGAACAGGGGGTCTATTGGCTACACCTTC.

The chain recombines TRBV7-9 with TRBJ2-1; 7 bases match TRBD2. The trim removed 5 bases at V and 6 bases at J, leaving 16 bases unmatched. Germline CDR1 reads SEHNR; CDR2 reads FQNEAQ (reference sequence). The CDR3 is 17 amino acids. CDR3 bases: TGTGCCAGCAGCCCACGCTCTGGAGCGGGGATTACCAATGAGCAGTTCTTC. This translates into CASSPRSGAGITNEQFF.

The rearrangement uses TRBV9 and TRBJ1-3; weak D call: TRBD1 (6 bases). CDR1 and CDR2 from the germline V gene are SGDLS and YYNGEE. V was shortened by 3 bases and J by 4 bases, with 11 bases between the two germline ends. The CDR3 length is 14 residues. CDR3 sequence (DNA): TGTGCCAGCAGCGCAACAGGGTCCGGAAACACCATATATTTT. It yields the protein CASSATGSGNTIYF.

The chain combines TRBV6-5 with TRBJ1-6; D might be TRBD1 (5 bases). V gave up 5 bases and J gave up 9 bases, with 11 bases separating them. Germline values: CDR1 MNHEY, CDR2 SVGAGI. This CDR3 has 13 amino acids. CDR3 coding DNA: TGTGCCAGCAGTGCTCAGGGTTTTTCACCCCTCCACTTT. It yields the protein CASSAQGFSPLHF.

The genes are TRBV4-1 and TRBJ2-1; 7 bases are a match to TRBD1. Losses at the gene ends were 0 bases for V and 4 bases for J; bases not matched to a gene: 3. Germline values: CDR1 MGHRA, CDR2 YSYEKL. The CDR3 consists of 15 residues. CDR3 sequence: CASSQEGQQYNEQFF. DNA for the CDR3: TGCGCCAGCAGCCAAGAGGGACAGCAATACAATGAGCAGTTCTTC.

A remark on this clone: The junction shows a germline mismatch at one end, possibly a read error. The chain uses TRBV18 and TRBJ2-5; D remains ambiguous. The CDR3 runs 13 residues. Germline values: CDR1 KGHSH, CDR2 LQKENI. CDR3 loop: CASSPGRQETQYF. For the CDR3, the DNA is TGTGCCAGTTCACCGGGCAGACAAGAGACCCAGTACTTC.

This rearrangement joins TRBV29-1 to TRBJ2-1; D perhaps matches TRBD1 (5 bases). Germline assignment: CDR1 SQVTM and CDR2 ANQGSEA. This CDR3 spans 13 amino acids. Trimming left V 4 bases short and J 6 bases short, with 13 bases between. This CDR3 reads CSVGPGRVNEQFF. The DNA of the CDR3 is TGCAGCGTTGGTCCCGGCAGGGTCAATGAGCAGTTCTTC.

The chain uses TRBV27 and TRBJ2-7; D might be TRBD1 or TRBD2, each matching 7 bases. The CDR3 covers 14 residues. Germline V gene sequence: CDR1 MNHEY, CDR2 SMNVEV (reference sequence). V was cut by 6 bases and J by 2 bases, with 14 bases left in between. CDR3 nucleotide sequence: TGTGCCAGCAGGACAGGGACTACTGCCTACGAGCAGTACGTC. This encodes CASRTGTTAYEQYV.

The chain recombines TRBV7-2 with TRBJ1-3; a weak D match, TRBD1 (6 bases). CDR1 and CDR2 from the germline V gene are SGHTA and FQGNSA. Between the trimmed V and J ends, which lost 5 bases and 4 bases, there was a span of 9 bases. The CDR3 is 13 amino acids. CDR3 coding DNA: TGTGCCAGCAGCGGCGACAGGGGAAACACCATATATTTT. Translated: CASSGDRGNTIYF.